This T cell receptor (beta chain) was identified during a study of T cell clonality in common variable immunodeficiency. Study-wide findings and caveats: In common variable immunodeficiency, TCR beta chains reportedly carried fewer deletions and N-nucleotide insertions. Authors noted CVID clonality's cause needs subpopulation repertoire sequencing.

CVID meant reduced serum IgG, IgA and/or IgM plus specific antibody deficiency. The ends were cut back, 6 bases at V and 9 bases at J, with 12 bases in the middle. Germline CDR1 is SEHNR and CDR2 is FQNEAQ (reference sequence). The CDR3 has 12 residues. Notes on this clone: Its antigen is undetermined. The read terminates 3 residues before the CDR3 end, so the remaining end is supplied by the germline J gene.

Sequencing input was equivalent genomic DNA from CVID and controls. Measured with immunoSEQ multiplex PCR; TCRdb has only the in-frame clones, and not every one. The table lists about 20,000 clones, with no singletons. This chain uses TRBV7-9 with TRBJ2-1; no reliable D call. The TCR originated in a human donor with common variable immunodeficiency. The source material was peripheral blood mononuclear cells. CDR3 residues: CASSRSSSEQFF. Incomplete CDR3 DNA: TGTGCCAGCAGTCGATCCTCTAGTGAG.